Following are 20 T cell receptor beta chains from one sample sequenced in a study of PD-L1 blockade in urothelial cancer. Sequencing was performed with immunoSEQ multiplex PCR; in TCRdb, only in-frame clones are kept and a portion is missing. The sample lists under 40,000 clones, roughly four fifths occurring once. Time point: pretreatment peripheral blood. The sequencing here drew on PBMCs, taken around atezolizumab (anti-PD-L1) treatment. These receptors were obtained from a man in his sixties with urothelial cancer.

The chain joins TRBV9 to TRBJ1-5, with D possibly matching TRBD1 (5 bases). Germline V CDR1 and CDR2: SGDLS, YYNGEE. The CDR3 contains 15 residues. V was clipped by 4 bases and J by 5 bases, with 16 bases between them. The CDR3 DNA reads TGTGCCAGCAGCTCAACAGGTTGGGGGGATCAGCCCCAGCATTTT. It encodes CASSSTGWGDQPQHF.

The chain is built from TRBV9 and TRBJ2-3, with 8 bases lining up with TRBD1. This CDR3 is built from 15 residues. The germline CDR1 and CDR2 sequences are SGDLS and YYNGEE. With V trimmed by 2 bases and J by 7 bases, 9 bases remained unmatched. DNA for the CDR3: TGTGCCAGCAGCGTCCTGGGGGCAGGGGGCAATACGCAGTATTTT. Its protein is CASSVLGAGGNTQYF. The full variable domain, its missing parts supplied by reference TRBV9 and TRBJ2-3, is DSGVTQTPKHLITATGQRVTLRCSPRSGDLSVYWYQQSLDQGLQFLIQYYNGEERAKGNILERFSAQQFPDLHSELNLSSLELGDSALYFCASSVLGAGGNTQYFGPGTRLTVL.

CDR3 nucleotide sequence: TGTGCCAGCAGCCCTAGGGCGGGGAATCAGCCCCAGCATTTT. Protein sequence: CASSPRAGNQPQHF. V is TRBV6-6 and J is TRBJ1-5, with D hard to call. The germline CDR1 and CDR2 sequences are MNHNY and SVGAGI (reference sequence). The CDR3 consists of 14 residues. Trimming cost V 6 bases and J 4 bases, with 13 bases left between them.

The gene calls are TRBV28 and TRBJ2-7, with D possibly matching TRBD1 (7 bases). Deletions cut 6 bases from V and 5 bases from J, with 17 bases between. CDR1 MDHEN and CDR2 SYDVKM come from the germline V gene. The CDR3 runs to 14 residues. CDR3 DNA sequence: TGTGCCAGCAGCCCCAGGGGGGCTCTAGACGAGCAGTACTTC. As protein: CASSPRGALDEQYF.

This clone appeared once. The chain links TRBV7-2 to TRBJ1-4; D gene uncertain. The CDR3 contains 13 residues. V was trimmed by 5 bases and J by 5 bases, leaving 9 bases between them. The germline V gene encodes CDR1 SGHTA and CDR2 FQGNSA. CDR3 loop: CASSRPGNEKLFF. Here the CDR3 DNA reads TGTGCCAGCAGCCGGCCGGGGAATGAAAAACTGTTTTTT.

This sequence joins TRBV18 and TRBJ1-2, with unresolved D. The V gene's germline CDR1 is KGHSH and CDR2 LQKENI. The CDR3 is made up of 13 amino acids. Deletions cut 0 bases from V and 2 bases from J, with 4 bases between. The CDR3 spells CASSPPSNYGYTF. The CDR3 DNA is TGTGCCAGCTCACCACCCTCCAACTATGGCTACACCTTC.

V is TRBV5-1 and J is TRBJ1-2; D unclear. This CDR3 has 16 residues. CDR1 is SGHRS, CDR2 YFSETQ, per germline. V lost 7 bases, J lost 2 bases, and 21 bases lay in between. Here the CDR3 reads CASAEAQRRLNYGYTF. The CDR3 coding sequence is TGCGCCAGCGCTGAAGCCCAACGGAGGCTAAACTATGGCTACACCTTC.

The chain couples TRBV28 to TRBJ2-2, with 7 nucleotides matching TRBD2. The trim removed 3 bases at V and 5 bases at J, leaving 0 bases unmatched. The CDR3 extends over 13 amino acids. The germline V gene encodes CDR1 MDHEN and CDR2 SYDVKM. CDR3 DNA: TGTGCCAGCAGTTTGGGGGGGACCGGGGAGCTGTTTTTT. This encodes CASSLGGTGELFF.

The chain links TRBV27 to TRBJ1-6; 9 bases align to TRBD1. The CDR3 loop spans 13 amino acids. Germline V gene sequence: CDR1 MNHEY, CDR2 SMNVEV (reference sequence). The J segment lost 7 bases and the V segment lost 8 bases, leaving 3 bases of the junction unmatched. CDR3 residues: CASWTGENSPLHF. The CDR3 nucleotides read TGTGCCAGCTGGACAGGGGAGAATTCACCCCTCCACTTT.

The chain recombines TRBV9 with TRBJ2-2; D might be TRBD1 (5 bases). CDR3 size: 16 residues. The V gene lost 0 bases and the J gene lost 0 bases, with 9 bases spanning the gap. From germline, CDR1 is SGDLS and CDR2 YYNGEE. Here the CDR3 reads CASSVEWTPNTGELFF. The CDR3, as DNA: TGTGCCAGCAGCGTAGAATGGACACCGAACACCGGGGAGCTGTTTTTT. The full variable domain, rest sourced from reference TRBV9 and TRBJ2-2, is DSGVTQTPKHLITATGQRVTLRCSPRSGDLSVYWYQQSLDQGLQFLIQYYNGEERAKGNILERFSAQQFPDLHSELNLSSLELGDSALYFCASSVEWTPNTGELFFGEGSRLTVL.

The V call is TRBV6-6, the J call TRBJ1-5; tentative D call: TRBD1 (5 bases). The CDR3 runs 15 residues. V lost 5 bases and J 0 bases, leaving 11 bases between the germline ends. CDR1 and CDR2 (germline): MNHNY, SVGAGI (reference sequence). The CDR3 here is CASSPLGGSNQPQHF. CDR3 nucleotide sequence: TGTGCCAGCAGTCCTCTCGGGGGTAGCAATCAGCCCCAGCATTTT.

CDR3 protein: CASSWGADTQYF. CDR3 sequence (DNA): TGTGCCAGCAGCTGGGGGGCAGATACGCAGTATTTT. The V and J genes are TRBV11-2 and TRBJ2-3; TRBD2 might be the D (6 bases). The germline CDR1 and CDR2 sequences are SGHAT and FQNNGV. V lost 4 bases, J lost 4 bases, and 6 bases lay in between. CDR3 length equals 12 residues.

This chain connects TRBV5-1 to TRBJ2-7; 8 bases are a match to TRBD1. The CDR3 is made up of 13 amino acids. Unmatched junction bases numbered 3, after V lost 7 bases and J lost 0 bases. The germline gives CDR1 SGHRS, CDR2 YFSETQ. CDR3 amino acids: CASGQGLSYEQYF. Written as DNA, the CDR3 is TGCGCCAGCGGACAGGGTCTCTCCTACGAGCAGTACTTC.

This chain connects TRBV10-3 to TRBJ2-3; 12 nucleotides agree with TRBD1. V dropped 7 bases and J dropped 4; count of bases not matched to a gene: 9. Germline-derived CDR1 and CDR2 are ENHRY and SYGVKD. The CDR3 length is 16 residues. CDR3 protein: CAITPGTGGMSDTQYF. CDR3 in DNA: TGTGCCATCACCCCAGGGACAGGGGGCATGTCAGATACGCAGTATTTT.

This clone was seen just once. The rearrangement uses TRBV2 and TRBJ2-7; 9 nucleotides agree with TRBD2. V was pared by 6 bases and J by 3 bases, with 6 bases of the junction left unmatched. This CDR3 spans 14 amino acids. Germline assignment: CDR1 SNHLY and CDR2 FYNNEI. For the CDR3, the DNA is TGTGCCAGCAGGACGACTAGCGGATACTACGAGCAGTACTTC. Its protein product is CASRTTSGYYEQYF. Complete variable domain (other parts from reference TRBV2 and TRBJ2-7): EPEVTQTPSHQVTQMGQEVILRCVPISNHLYFYWYRQILGQKVEFLVSFYNNEISEKSEIFDDQFSVERPDGSNFTLKIRSTKLEDSAMYFCASRTTSGYYEQYFGPGTRLTVT.

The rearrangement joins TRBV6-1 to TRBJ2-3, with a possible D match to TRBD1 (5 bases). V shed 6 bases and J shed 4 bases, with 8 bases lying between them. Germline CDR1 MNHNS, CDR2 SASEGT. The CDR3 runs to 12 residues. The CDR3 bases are TGTGCCAGCAGAAGACAGTCAGATACGCAGTATTTT. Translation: CASRRQSDTQYF.

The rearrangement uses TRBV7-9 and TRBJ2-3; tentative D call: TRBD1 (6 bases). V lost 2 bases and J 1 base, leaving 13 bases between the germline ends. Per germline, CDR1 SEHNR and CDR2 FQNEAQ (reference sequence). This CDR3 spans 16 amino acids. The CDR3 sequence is CASSLSTGSRTDTQYF. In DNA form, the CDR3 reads TGTGCCAGCAGCTTAAGTACAGGGTCGCGCACAGATACGCAGTATTTT.

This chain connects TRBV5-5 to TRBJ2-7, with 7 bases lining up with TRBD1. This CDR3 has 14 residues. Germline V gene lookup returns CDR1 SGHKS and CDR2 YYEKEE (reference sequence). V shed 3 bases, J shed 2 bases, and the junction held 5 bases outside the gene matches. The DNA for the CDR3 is TGTGCCAGCAGCTCGACAGGGTCTACCTACGAGCAGTACTTC. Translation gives CASSSTGSTYEQYF. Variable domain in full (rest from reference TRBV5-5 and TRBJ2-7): DAGVTQSPTHLIKTRGQQVTLRCSPISGHKSVSWYQQVLGQGPQFIFQYYEKEERGRGNFPDRFSARQFPNYSSELNVNALLLGDSALYLCASSSTGSTYEQYFGPGTRLTVT.

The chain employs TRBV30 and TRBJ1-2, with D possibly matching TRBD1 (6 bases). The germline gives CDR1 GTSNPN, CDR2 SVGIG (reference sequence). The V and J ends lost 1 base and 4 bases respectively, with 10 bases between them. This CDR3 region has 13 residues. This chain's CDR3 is CAWSEGDGYGYTF. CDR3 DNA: TGTGCCTGGAGTGAGGGGGATGGCTATGGCTACACCTTC.

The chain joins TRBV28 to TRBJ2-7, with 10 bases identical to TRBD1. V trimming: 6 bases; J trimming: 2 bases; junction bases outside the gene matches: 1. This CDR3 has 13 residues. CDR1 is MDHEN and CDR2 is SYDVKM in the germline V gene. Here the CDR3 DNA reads TGTGCCAGCAGAGGGACAGGGGCCTACGAGCAGTACTTC. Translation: CASRGTGAYEQYF.